The 10 T cell receptor beta chains below all came from one sample that was sequenced in a study of cytomegalovirus exposure and HLA in healthy donors. Amplification used 60 Vbeta primers and 13 Jbeta primers. The protocol was immunoSEQ multiplex PCR, while the TCRdb copy is restricted to in-frame clones and leaves out a portion. Among about 140,000 clones, roughly 80% were seen once, and the ten largest hold under 3%. Sequencing was done on a sample of PBMCs. These receptors came from a female donor in good health and CMV-seronegative.

V gene TRBV6-5 combines with J gene TRBJ1-2; tentative D call: TRBD1 (6 bases). The CDR3 extends over 13 amino acids. V gave up 5 bases and J gave up 7 bases, with 14 bases separating them. From germline, CDR1 is MNHEY and CDR2 SVGAGI. CDR3 sequence: CASSPGQRSGYTF. The CDR3 DNA reads TGTGCCAGCAGTCCTGGACAGAGAAGTGGCTACACCTTC.

V and J are TRBV7-8 and TRBJ2-1; tentative D call: TRBD2 (5 bases). With 2 bases removed from V and 8 bases from J, the gap between germline ends came to 16 bases. The length of the CDR3 is 15 residues. CDR1 SGHVS and CDR2 FQNEAQ come from the germline V gene. The CDR3 DNA is TGTGCCAGCAGCTTACGGCCTAGCTTTCGGGATGAGCAGTTCTTC. Protein sequence: CASSLRPSFRDEQFF.

The rearrangement links TRBV6-5 to TRBJ2-7; D remains unclear. From germline, CDR1 is MNHEY and CDR2 SVGAGI. V lost 0 bases, J lost 5 bases, and 8 bases lay in between. The CDR3 loop spans 13 amino acids. The CDR3 sequence: CASSYSARDEQYF. Here the CDR3 DNA reads TGTGCCAGCAGTTACTCAGCCCGGGACGAGCAGTACTTC.

The V and J genes are TRBV6-4 and TRBJ2-3; tentatively, D is TRBD1 (5 bases). The CDR3 loop spans 15 amino acids. With 6 bases removed from V and 3 bases from J, the gap between germline ends came to 16 bases. Germline V gene sequence: CDR1 MRHNA, CDR2 SNTAGT. The CDR3 nucleotides are TGTGCCAGCAGCGAAGGGGCCCTGGGGACAGATACGCAGTATTTT. Translation: CASSEGALGTDTQYF.

The rearrangement joins TRBV9 to TRBJ1-3; D unclear. The CDR3 extends over 15 amino acids. Trimming took 3 bases from V and 0 from J, leaving 10 bases between them. CDR1 and CDR2 (germline): SGDLS, YYNGEE. In DNA form, the CDR3 reads TGTGCCAGCAGCGAAACAGTTAGCTCTGGAAACACCATATATTTT. Its translation is CASSETVSSGNTIYF.

The chain couples TRBV7-9 to TRBJ2-3; weak D call: TRBD1 (6 bases). CDR3 length: 17 residues. V was pared by 5 bases and J by 0 bases, with 18 bases between. The germline V gene encodes CDR1 SEHNR and CDR2 FQNEAQ (reference sequence). The CDR3 here is CASSPGVGITSTDTQYF. DNA of the CDR3: TGTGCCAGCAGCCCAGGGGTGGGTATCACTAGCACAGATACGCAGTATTTT.

In its sample, this clone was seen a few times. This chain joins TRBV5-8 and TRBJ1-1; no reliable D call. The germline V gene has CDR1 SGHTS and CDR2 YDEGEE. V was shortened by 4 bases and J by 5 bases, with 12 bases between the two germline ends. CDR3 length: 13 amino acids. The chain's CDR3 is CASSPGRRTEAFF. Written as DNA, the CDR3 is TGTGCCAGCAGCCCGGGGAGGCGGACTGAAGCTTTCTTT.

J is TRBJ2-7 and V is TRBV5-1; D not certain. Germline CDR1 and CDR2: SGHRS and YFSETQ. V gave up 0 bases and J gave up 6 bases, with 4 bases separating them. The CDR3 is made up of 11 amino acids. The CDR3 spells CASSLAGEQYF. In DNA, the CDR3 is TGCGCCAGCAGCTTGGCGGGCGAGCAGTACTTC.

This sequence joins TRBV6-5 and TRBJ1-2, with TRBD1 matching 9 bases. Looked up from germline, CDR1 is MNHEY and CDR2 is SVGAGI. V was pared by 5 bases and J by 6 bases, with 7 bases of the junction left unmatched. The length of the CDR3 is 14 residues. The CDR3 protein is CASSPGTGLNGYTF. CDR3 DNA sequence: TGTGCCAGCAGTCCCGGGACAGGGCTCAATGGCTACACCTTC.

The chain has TRBV29-1 and TRBJ2-7; tentative D call: TRBD1 (7 bases). CDR3 length: 13 residues. The germline V gene has CDR1 SQVTM and CDR2 ANQGSEA. V was pared by 4 bases and J by 1 base, with 11 bases between. The CDR3 reads CSVGAGGSYEQYF. The CDR3 DNA is TGCAGCGTTGGGGCAGGGGGGTCCTACGAGCAGTACTTC.